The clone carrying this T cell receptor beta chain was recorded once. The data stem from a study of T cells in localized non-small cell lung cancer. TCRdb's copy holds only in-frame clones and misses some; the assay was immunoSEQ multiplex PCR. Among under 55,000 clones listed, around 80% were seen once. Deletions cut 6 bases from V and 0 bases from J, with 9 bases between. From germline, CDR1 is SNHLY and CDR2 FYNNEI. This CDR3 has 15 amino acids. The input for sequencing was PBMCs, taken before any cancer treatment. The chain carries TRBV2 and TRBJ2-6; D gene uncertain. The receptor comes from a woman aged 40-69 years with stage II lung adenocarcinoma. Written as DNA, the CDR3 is TGTGCCAGCAGCACGGAAAACTCTGGGGCCAACGTCCTGACTTTC. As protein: CASSTENSGANVLTF.